This record covers a single T cell receptor beta chain. Its antigen target is currently unknown. No quality values exist for individual bases; no much larger clone is one base distant. TCRbeta CDR3 regions were amplified from genomic DNA using the immunoSEQ Assay, a bias-controlled multiplex PCR. The authors' pipeline ran thus. Nucleated cell counts per sample were estimated from amplification of reference gene primers within the assay. To quantify the absolute abundance of each unique TCRbeta CDR3 rearrangement, sequence reads were collapsed and filtered. For each sample, productive Simpson clonality was calculated as the square root of Simpson's diversity index across productive rearrangements. TCRdb limited this immuneACCESS table to in-frame rearrangements with V and J called. A share of clones is missing; checked studies link under half to unresolved V genes, and the rest is unexplained. V and J calls and clone size are those listed in that table; D and trimming were worked out from the DNA. The sample yields under 300,000 clones; roughly nine tenths were counted once. In total, the top ten clones hold under 6.5% of the sample.

Collaborating institutions collected whole blood in K2EDTA tubes following their own protocols. For TCRbeta analysis, collaborators shipped samples as frozen whole blood, isolated PBMCs, or DNA extracted from either of those sample types. These data are taken from a study of blood T cell repertoires in COVID-19 (dated by TCRdb to the early 2020s). With respect to the entire study: Samples from collaborators originated in the United States, Italy and Spain and spanned both the acute and convalescent phases of COVID-19. The repertoires were made available in a free public database intended to serve as a resource for research on the immune response to SARS-CoV-2. The material from the prospective study consisted of cDNA or gDNA derived from T cells, B-cell-depleted T cells, or PBMCs. Where HLA class I and class II types were available, the types were taken from metadata supplied by the sample provider, not from assay-based typing. Samples came from the ongoing ImmuneRACE study (first 160 participants) plus 1,254 subjects from 6 global collaborators. Sample metadata almost always included a de-identified subject ID, COVID-19 status, age in years and sex. Deeply sampled blood TCRbeta repertoires from subjects exposed to, actively infected with, or recovered from COVID-19 were included in the dataset. General findings and caveats noted by the study authors: The quantity of clinical and demographic metadata differed by source and by participant and was supplied without curation.

CDR1 and CDR2 are read off the germline V gene (reference sequence) as SEHNR and FQNEAQ. From its cysteine to its phenylalanine, the CDR3 spans 16 amino acids. Only the CDR3 part of the read is kept: 48 bases, read in frame from the first base. Trimming removed 0 bases from V and 4 bases from J; the gene matches leave 4 bases unexplained. Sample: peripheral blood. This sequence originates from a man aged 55 to 70 with acute or convalescent COVID-19. Here the chain combines TRBV7-9 and TRBJ1-2, with 11 bases aligning to TRBD1. The CDR3 region: CASSLAGGTGGYGYTF. The DNA sequence is as follows: TGTGCCAGCAGCTTAGCGGGAGGGACAGGGGGCTATGGCTACACCTTC.